One and the same sample provided the 24 T cell receptor beta chains below, sequenced in a study of graft-versus-host responses after intestinal transplantation. Using immunoSEQ multiplex PCR, the repertoire was profiled, and TCRdb retains in-frame clones only, with some absent. The sample carries approximately 90,000 clones, approximately 82% recorded once. Their target antigens are unknown. The specimen comprised unstimulated CD4+ T cells sorted from spleen or lymph node cells, sampled before intestinal transplant. All receptors derive from a human donor who received an intestinal transplant.

The genes are TRBV2 and TRBJ2-7; weak D call: TRBD1 (5 bases). CDR3 length: 14 residues. V shed 4 bases and J shed 0 bases, with 10 bases lying between them. Germline CDR1 reads SNHLY; CDR2 reads FYNNEI. CDR3 DNA sequence: TGTGCCAGCAGTGGCGACAGATACTCCTACGAGCAGTACTTC. Its protein is CASSGDRYSYEQYF.

The rearrangement uses TRBV6-1 and TRBJ2-3; D might be TRBD1 (5 bases). The CDR3 length is 14 residues. The V end lost 7 bases, the J end lost 0 bases, and 11 bases lay between the germline ends. Per germline, CDR1 MNHNS and CDR2 SASEGT. CDR3 sequence (DNA): TGTGCCAGCAAAGCAGGGCCTAGCACAGATACGCAGTATTTT. It codes for CASKAGPSTDTQYF.

V usage is TRBV5-1 and J usage is TRBJ1-4; 8 nucleotides line up with TRBD1. The CDR3 is 15 residues long. Losses at the gene ends were 0 bases for V and 6 bases for J; bases not matched to a gene: 4. Germline CDR1 and CDR2: SGHRS and YFSETQ. CDR3 amino acids: CASSLAGTGDEKLFF. CDR3 bases: TGCGCCAGCAGCTTGGCCGGGACAGGAGATGAAAAACTGTTTTTT.

This clone was found once. This rearrangement joins TRBV28 to TRBJ2-7; D is perhaps TRBD2 (6 bases). V was clipped by 7 bases and J by 3 bases, with 13 bases between them. Germline loops: CDR1 MDHEN, CDR2 SYDVKM. The CDR3 sequence is 13 residues long. CDR3 in DNA: TGTGCCAGCACCGGAGGGGTGGTCTACGAGCAGTACTTC. This codes for CASTGGVVYEQYF.

This clone was picked up one time. The CDR3 loop reads CASSLTRDSNHEQFF. CDR3 DNA sequence: TGTGCCAGCAGCCTCACCCGGGACTCAAACCATGAGCAGTTCTTC. This chain connects TRBV7-3 to TRBJ2-1; weak D call: TRBD2 (6 bases). Germline V gene lookup returns CDR1 SGHTA and CDR2 FQGTGA. The CDR3 totals 15 residues. Trimming removed 5 bases from V and 8 bases from J, with 19 bases in between.

CDR3 nucleotide sequence: TGTGCCAGCAGCTTATGGGCGACCGGTCGGCACGAGCAGTACTTC. As protein: CASSLWATGRHEQYF. The chain has TRBV7-8 and TRBJ2-7; D is uncertain. Germline values: CDR1 SGHVS, CDR2 FQNEAQ. CDR3 length: 15 amino acids. V lost 2 bases, J lost 5 bases, and 16 bases lay in between.

The table lists this clone with a few counts. J is TRBJ1-2 and V is TRBV6-5, with D perhaps TRBD1 (5 bases). The germline CDR1 and CDR2 sequences are MNHEY and SVGAGI. CDR3 length equals 14 residues. Trimming took 2 bases from V and 2 from J, leaving 9 bases between them. CDR3 nucleotide sequence: TGTGCCAGCAGTTACGTCGGGGGGAACTATGGCTACACCTTC. Encoded protein: CASSYVGGNYGYTF.

This chain joins TRBV2 and TRBJ2-7, with 10 bases that match TRBD2. Germline V CDR1 and CDR2: SNHLY, FYNNEI. The CDR3 is 14 amino acids. With 7 bases clipped from V and 6 bases from J, the junction kept 9 bases outside the gene matches. The CDR3 reads CASKPSGSYLEQYF. The DNA of the CDR3 is TGTGCCAGCAAGCCTAGCGGGAGCTATCTCGAGCAGTACTTC.

This clone was detected a few times. The chain recombines TRBV27 with TRBJ2-7; TRBD1 might be the D (5 bases). The germline V gene encodes CDR1 MNHEY and CDR2 SMNVEV (reference sequence). The CDR3 is 15 residues long. V gave up 4 bases and J gave up 4 bases, with 17 bases separating them. CDR3 sequence reads: CASSSSWGGYYEQYF. For the CDR3, the DNA is TGTGCCAGCAGTTCCTCGTGGGGCGGATATTACGAGCAGTACTTC.

This clone has a single count. The chain employs TRBV5-6 and TRBJ1-4, with D tentatively TRBD1 (6 bases). The length of the CDR3 is 18 residues. The V gene's germline CDR1 is SGHDT and CDR2 YYEEEE. Between the trimmed V and J ends, which lost 2 bases and 0 bases, there was a span of 17 bases. CDR3 sequence reads: CASSLQGTLLATNEKLFF. The CDR3, as DNA: TGTGCCAGCAGCTTACAGGGTACCTTACTTGCAACTAATGAAAAACTGTTTTTT.

The J gene is TRBJ2-5, the V gene TRBV6-1; no firm D call. Per the germline V gene, CDR1 is MNHNS and CDR2 is SASEGT. V was trimmed by 1 base and J by 4 bases, leaving 16 bases between them. The CDR3 has 16 amino acids. The CDR3 region has the DNA TGTGCCAGCAGTGAAGGTCCCGCAGGCCCGAGAGAGACCCAGTACTTC. Translating it yields CASSEGPAGPRETQYF.

V gene TRBV4-1 combines with J gene TRBJ2-3; 9 nucleotides agree with TRBD2. Germline values: CDR1 MGHRA, CDR2 YSYEKL. The CDR3 length is 18 residues. Losses at the gene ends were 0 bases for V and 8 bases for J; bases not matched to a gene: 15. CDR3 amino acids: CASSQEITGSGGRGTQYF. DNA for the CDR3: TGCGCCAGCAGCCAAGAAATCACAGGTAGCGGGGGTAGAGGTACGCAGTATTTT.

The gene calls are TRBV18 and TRBJ1-6, with 8 bases aligning to TRBD1. Per germline, CDR1 KGHSH and CDR2 LQKENI. V was pared by 5 bases and J by 8 bases, with 8 bases of the junction left unmatched. This CDR3 has 15 amino acids. Here the CDR3 reads CASSAGTGGYSPLHF. CDR3 coding DNA: TGTGCCAGCTCAGCCGGAACAGGGGGGTATTCACCCCTCCACTTT. The complete variable domain, with remaining parts taken from reference TRBV18 and TRBJ1-6, reads NAGVMQNPRHLVRRRGQEARLRCSPMKGHSHVYWYRQLPEEGLKFMVYLQKENIIDESGMPKERFSAEFPKEGPSILRIQQVVRGDSAAYFCASSAGTGGYSPLHFGNGTRLTVT.

This clone is a singleton in its sample. The V and J genes are TRBV10-2 and TRBJ2-7; the match to TRBD2 covers 9 bases. With 7 bases clipped from V and 2 bases from J, the junction kept 6 bases outside the gene matches. CDR3 length equals 14 residues. Germline CDR1 is WSHSY and CDR2 is SAAADI. In DNA, the CDR3 is TGCGCCAGCACGGGGGCGGGGGGGCCCTACGAGCAGTACTTC. Translating it yields CASTGAGGPYEQYF.

This clone came up a few times. This sequence joins TRBV4-1 and TRBJ1-2; D possibly corresponds to TRBD1 (5 bases). The CDR3 consists of 14 residues. The ends were cut back, 2 bases at V and 4 bases at J, with 11 bases in the middle. The germline V gene encodes CDR1 MGHRA and CDR2 YSYEKL. The CDR3 nucleotides read TGCGCCAGCAGCCAACCCGACAGTATCTATGGCTACACCTTC. Translated, it gives CASSQPDSIYGYTF.

The chain combines TRBV10-3 with TRBJ2-3; D might be TRBD2 (5 bases). V shed 2 bases and J shed 7 bases, with 13 bases lying between them. From germline, CDR1 is ENHRY and CDR2 SYGVKD. The CDR3 totals 14 residues. Written as DNA, the CDR3 is TGTGCCATCAGTGAGACCACTAGGCCAAATACGCAGTATTTT. This encodes CAISETTRPNTQYF.

The V gene is TRBV7-8, the J gene TRBJ1-2, with D possibly matching TRBD1 (5 bases). The germline V gene has CDR1 SGHVS and CDR2 FQNEAQ. Trimming took off 8 bases at V and 2 bases at J, with 9 bases between the two ends. The CDR3 loop spans 12 amino acids. The CDR3 DNA is TGTGCCAGCGGGGGAGGGAACTATGGCTACACCTTC. Residues: CASGGGNYGYTF.

The V call is TRBV2, the J call TRBJ1-5; 7 bases line up with TRBD1. CDR3 length: 14 amino acids. Germline assignment: CDR1 SNHLY and CDR2 FYNNEI. Trimming took 2 bases from V and 12 from J; bases not matched to a gene: 10. The DNA for the CDR3 is TGTGCCAGCAGTGAACCCTTATGGACAGGTTTCCAGCATTTT. This encodes CASSEPLWTGFQHF.

This clone is a singleton in its sample. Other DNA sequences of this sample code for an identical CDR3. The CDR3 nucleotides are TGTGCCAGCAGTTTGGGGGGAGACTATGGCTACACCTTC. Protein sequence: CASSLGGDYGYTF. The genes are TRBV28 and TRBJ1-2, with D possibly being TRBD1 (5 bases). In germline, CDR1 is MDHEN, CDR2 SYDVKM. The CDR3 length is 13 residues. V dropped 3 bases and J dropped 3 bases, with 8 bases sitting between them.

The rearrangement links TRBV5-1 to TRBJ2-2; 8 bases line up with TRBD2. This CDR3 contains 16 residues. Germline V gene lookup returns CDR1 SGHRS and CDR2 YFSETQ. J was trimmed by 0 bases and V by 3 bases; bases with no gene match: 4. CDR3 loop: CASSSLAGPNTGELFF. CDR3 bases: TGCGCCAGCAGCTCCTTAGCGGGACCGAACACCGGGGAGCTGTTTTTT.

The CDR3 loop reads CASSSEHNQPQHF. The CDR3 nucleotides are TGTGCCAGCAGCTCAGAACACAATCAGCCCCAGCATTTT. The chain combines TRBV7-2 with TRBJ1-5; no clear D. CDR3 length equals 13 residues. Looked up from germline, CDR1 is SGHTA and CDR2 is FQGNSA. V was trimmed by 4 bases and J by 3 bases, leaving 7 bases between them. Drawing the rest from reference TRBV7-2 and TRBJ1-5, the complete variable domain is GAGVSQSPSNKVTEKGKDVELRCDPISGHTALYWYRQSLGQGLEFLIYFQGNSAPDKSGLPSDRFSAERTGGSVSTLTIQRTQQEDSAVYLCASSSEHNQPQHFGDGTRLSIL.

The CDR3 sequence is CAFLLGSLDNEQFF. The CDR3 nucleotides read TGCGCCTTCCTTCTGGGCAGCCTGGACAATGAGCAGTTCTTC. This chain joins TRBV5-1 and TRBJ2-1; D not resolved. V was clipped by 10 bases and J by 5 bases, with 19 bases between them. CDR1 SGHRS and CDR2 YFSETQ come from the germline V gene. The CDR3 has 14 amino acids.

This clone was observed a single time. The V call is TRBV19, the J call TRBJ1-2, with D maybe TRBD1 (5 bases). The CDR3 runs 14 residues. Germline lookup yields CDR1 LNHDA and CDR2 SQIVND (reference sequence). V was clipped by 3 bases and J by 6 bases, with 14 bases between them. The CDR3 coding sequence is TGTGCCAGTAGTATCCGACAGCCTCCTAATGGCTACACCTTC. Translating it yields CASSIRQPPNGYTF. The whole variable domain, filled in from reference TRBV19 and TRBJ1-2, reads DGGITQSPKYLFRKEGQNVTLSCEQNLNHDAMYWYRQDPGQGLRLIYYSQIVNDFQKGDIAEGYSVSREKKESFPLTVTSAQKNPTAFYLCASSIRQPPNGYTFGSGTRLTVV.

The rearrangement links TRBV9 to TRBJ2-3; 11 nucleotides agree with TRBD2. V gave up 4 bases and J gave up 2 bases; unmatched junction bases: 6. The CDR3 has 16 residues. In germline, CDR1 is SGDLS, CDR2 YYNGEE. CDR3 protein: CASSLTSGMHTDTQYF. In DNA form, the CDR3 reads TGTGCCAGCAGCCTGACTAGCGGGATGCACACAGATACGCAGTATTTT.